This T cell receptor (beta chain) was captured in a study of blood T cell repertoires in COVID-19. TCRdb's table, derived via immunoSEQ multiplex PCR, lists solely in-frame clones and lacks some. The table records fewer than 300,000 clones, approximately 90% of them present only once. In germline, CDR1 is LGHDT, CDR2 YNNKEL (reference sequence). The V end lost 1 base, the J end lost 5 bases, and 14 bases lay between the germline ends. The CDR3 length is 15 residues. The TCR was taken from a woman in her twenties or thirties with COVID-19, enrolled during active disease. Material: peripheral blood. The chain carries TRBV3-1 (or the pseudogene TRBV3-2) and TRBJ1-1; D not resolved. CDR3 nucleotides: TGTGCCAGCAGCCAAGGAACCATAATGAGGACTGAAGCTTTCTTT. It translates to CASSQGTIMRTEAFF.